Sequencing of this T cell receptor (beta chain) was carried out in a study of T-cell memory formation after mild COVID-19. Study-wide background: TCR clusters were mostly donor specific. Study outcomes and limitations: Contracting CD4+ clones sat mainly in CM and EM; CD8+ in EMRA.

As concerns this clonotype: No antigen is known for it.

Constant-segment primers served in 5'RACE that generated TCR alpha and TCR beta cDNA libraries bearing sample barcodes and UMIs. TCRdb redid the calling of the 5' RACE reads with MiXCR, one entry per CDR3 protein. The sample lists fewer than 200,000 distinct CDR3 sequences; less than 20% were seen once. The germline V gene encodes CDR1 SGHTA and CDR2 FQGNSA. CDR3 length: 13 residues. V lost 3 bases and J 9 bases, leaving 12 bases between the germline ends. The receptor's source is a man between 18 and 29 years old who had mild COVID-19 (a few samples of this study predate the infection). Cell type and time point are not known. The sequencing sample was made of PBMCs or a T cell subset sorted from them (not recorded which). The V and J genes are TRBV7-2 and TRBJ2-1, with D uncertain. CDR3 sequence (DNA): TGTGCCAGCAGCTTCTGGCTGAACAGTGAGCAGTTCTTC. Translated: CASSFWLNSEQFF.